The 32 T cell receptor beta chains reported below all come from one sample, sequenced in a study of cytomegalovirus exposure and HLA in healthy donors. PCR amplification relied on 60 Vbeta primers (plus 13 Jbeta primers). The protocol was immunoSEQ multiplex PCR, while the TCRdb copy is restricted to in-frame clones and leaves out a portion. This repertoire shows 150,000 to 200,000 clones, about 13% found once; its top ten account for more than 7%. The sequenced material came from PBMCs. These receptors were taken from a man aged 50 to 60 in good health and CMV-seropositive.

This clone was detected only a few times. This chain uses TRBV15 with TRBJ2-1; 9 positions agree with TRBD2. The CDR3 is 16 amino acids. Germline values: CDR1 LNHNV, CDR2 YYDKDF (reference sequence). Trimming cost V 1 base and J 10 bases; bases outside gene matches: 11. The CDR3 sequence: CATSRGDSGGLREQFF. The CDR3 region has the DNA TGTGCCACCAGCAGAGGGGATAGCGGGGGCCTTAGGGAGCAGTTCTTC.

The table lists this clone with a few counts. The V gene is TRBV5-1, the J gene TRBJ1-2; TRBD1 matches at 10 bases. Trimming removed 3 bases from V and 2 bases from J; junction bases left unmatched: 7. Germline CDR1 is SGHRS and CDR2 is YFSETQ. The CDR3 is 16 amino acids. Here the CDR3 DNA reads TGCGCCAGCAGCTCTGGACAGGGGGATAACAACTATGGCTACACCTTC. It translates to CASSSGQGDNNYGYTF.

This clone was observed a few times. The chain recombines TRBV28 with TRBJ1-2; D might be TRBD1 (5 bases). Trimming stripped 2 bases from V and 7 bases from J, with 8 bases between. The CDR3 is 12 amino acids. In germline, CDR1 is MDHEN, CDR2 SYDVKM. This CDR3 reads CASSLKGFGYTF. The CDR3 coding sequence is TGTGCCAGCAGTTTAAAGGGGTTTGGCTACACCTTC.

The chain recombines TRBV6-5 with TRBJ1-1, with TRBD1 identical over 10 bases. Losses at the gene ends were 5 bases for V and 4 bases for J; bases not matched to a gene: 4. The CDR3 covers 14 residues. From germline, CDR1 is MNHEY and CDR2 SVGAGI. CDR3 amino acids: CASSPRQGATEAFF. The CDR3 DNA follows: TGTGCCAGCAGTCCAAGACAGGGGGCCACTGAAGCTTTCTTT.

This chain connects TRBV9 to TRBJ2-3; the D is unclear. Trimming removed 2 bases from V and 4 bases from J, with 8 bases in between. The CDR3 sequence is 13 residues long. Germline V gives CDR1 SGDLS, CDR2 YYNGEE. DNA of the CDR3: TGTGCCAGCAGCGTTAGCCTCCCAGATACGCAGTATTTT. Translated: CASSVSLPDTQYF.

The rearrangement uses TRBV11-2 and TRBJ2-3, with 15 bases aligning to TRBD2. The CDR3 runs to 15 residues. The germline gives CDR1 SGHAT, CDR2 FQNNGV. J lost 4 bases, V lost 6 bases, and 2 bases had no gene match. CDR3 residues: CASRRTSGGADTQYF. The DNA of the CDR3 is TGTGCCAGCAGGCGGACTAGCGGGGGGGCAGATACGCAGTATTTT.

This clone has just a few counts. The chain recombines TRBV14 with TRBJ1-2, with 7 bases aligning to TRBD1. After removal of 6 bases from V and 5 bases from J, the junction contained 12 bases not matched to a gene. The CDR3 sequence is 15 residues long. Germline V CDR1 and CDR2: SGHDN, FVKESK. This chain's CDR3 is CASSQTGVGSYGYTF. The CDR3 DNA reads TGTGCCAGCAGTCAAACAGGGGTAGGAAGTTATGGCTACACCTTC.

This clone was counted only a few times. The chain links TRBV29-1 to TRBJ2-7; the match to TRBD1 covers 7 bases. Losses at the gene ends were 5 bases for V and 5 bases for J; bases not matched to a gene: 6. CDR1 SQVTM and CDR2 ANQGSEA come from the germline V gene. This CDR3 is built from 12 residues. The chain's CDR3 is CSVLDRAHEQYF. CDR3 nucleotides: TGCAGCGTTCTTGACAGGGCCCACGAGCAGTACTTC.

The chain uses TRBV9 and TRBJ1-6; 8 nucleotides align to TRBD1. The CDR3 has 16 amino acids. The ends lost 7 bases at V and 0 bases at J; junction bases unmatched: 6. Germline V CDR1 and CDR2: SGDLS, YYNGEE. Here the CDR3 DNA reads TGTGCCAGCTCCGGACAGGGACCCTCCTATAATTCACCCCTCCACTTT. Its translation: CASSGQGPSYNSPLHF.

This sequence joins TRBV28 and TRBJ1-4; 9 nucleotides align to TRBD1. There are 15 residues in the CDR3. The germline V gene encodes CDR1 MDHEN and CDR2 SYDVKM. V shed 9 bases and J 8 bases; nucleotides not matched to a gene: 13. DNA for the CDR3: TGTGCCAGTTCCCACTTACAGGGGGCCCGGGAAAAACTGTTTTTT. It yields the protein CASSHLQGAREKLFF.

The chain joins TRBV13 to TRBJ2-2, with a possible D match to TRBD1 (5 bases). This CDR3 contains 14 residues. The germline V and J ends were trimmed by 0 bases and 7 bases, with 9 bases remaining between them. Per germline, CDR1 PRHDT and CDR2 FYEKMQ (reference sequence). CDR3 bases: TGTGCCAGCAGCTTAGGCAGGGAACTCGGGGAGCTGTTTTTT. It yields the protein CASSLGRELGELFF.

The chain combines TRBV4-1 with TRBJ2-5; possibly TRBD1 for D (6 bases). Judging by the DNA end, TRBJ2-7 fits better; the J call may be wrong. This CDR3 spans 13 amino acids. Germline V gene lookup returns CDR1 MGHRA and CDR2 YSYEKL. CDR3 coding DNA: TGCGCCAGCAGCCTACTGGACAGATACGAGCAGTACTTC. This encodes CASSLLDRYEQYF.

This clone was picked up a small number of times. This chain links TRBV10-1 with TRBJ1-4; 9 bases are a match to TRBD1. Germline V CDR1 and CDR2: WNHNN, SYGVQD (reference sequence). The CDR3 runs 16 residues. V lost 5 bases and J lost 3; bases outside the gene matches: 7. This CDR3 reads CASSPRRQGANEKLFF. CDR3 DNA sequence: TGCGCCAGCAGTCCTAGACGACAGGGGGCTAATGAAAAACTGTTTTTT.

This clone occurred a few times. CDR3 amino acids: CASSSGQGAGGYTF. CDR3 DNA sequence: TGTGCCAGCAGCTCCGGACAGGGGGCTGGAGGCTACACCTTC. The rearrangement links TRBV11-3 to TRBJ1-2; 11 bases agree with TRBD1. The V gene's germline CDR1 is SGHNT and CDR2 YENEEA. Unmatched junction bases numbered 6, after V lost 4 bases and J lost 8 bases. CDR3 length: 14 amino acids.

This clone was observed a handful of times. The CDR3 DNA is TGCGCCAGCAGCTTCGGGGAGGATCAGCCCCAGCATTTT. Its translation is CASSFGEDQPQHF. The rearrangement uses TRBV5-1 and TRBJ1-5; D gene ambiguous. This CDR3 comprises 13 residues. Trimming left V 2 bases short and J 5 bases short, with 8 bases between. Germline-derived CDR1 and CDR2 are SGHRS and YFSETQ.

This chain links TRBV7-9 with TRBJ2-3; 14 nucleotides agree with TRBD2. From germline, CDR1 is SEHNR and CDR2 FQNEAQ (reference sequence). The CDR3 has 16 amino acids. The ends lost 5 bases at V and 6 bases at J; junction bases unmatched: 7. CDR3 DNA: TGTGCCAGCAGCACGACTAGCGGGGGGGCAGGGGATACGCAGTATTTT. Its translation is CASSTTSGGAGDTQYF. The full variable domain, in which reference TRBV7-9 and TRBJ2-3 provide the parts outside the CDR3, is DTGVSQNPRHKITKRGQNVTFRCDPISEHNRLYWYRQTLGQGPEFLTYFQNEAQLEKSRLLSDRFSAERPKGSFSTLEIQRTEQGDSAMYLCASSTTSGGAGDTQYFGPGTRLTVL.

This clone was detected only a few times. This sequence joins TRBV5-4 and TRBJ2-2, with D perhaps matching TRBD1 (5 bases). In germline, CDR1 is SGHNT, CDR2 YYREEE (reference sequence). The CDR3 sequence is 15 residues long. The V gene lost 1 base and the J gene lost 5 bases, with 12 bases spanning the gap. Here the CDR3 DNA reads TGTGCCAGCAGCTTGTGGCAGGGTGGGACCGGGGAGCTGTTTTTT. This encodes CASSLWQGGTGELFF.

The CDR3 protein is CASSSLTGVGLNTEAFF. In nucleotides, the CDR3 is TGTGCCAGCAGTTCTCTGACAGGGGTGGGTTTAAACACTGAAGCTTTCTTT. This chain connects TRBV27 to TRBJ1-1, with 8 positions matching TRBD1. The CDR3 length is 17 residues. Germline values: CDR1 MNHEY, CDR2 SMNVEV (reference sequence). The V segment lost 4 bases and the J segment 2 bases; nucleotides outside the gene matches: 12.

The V call is TRBV9, the J call TRBJ1-2; 7 bases agree with TRBD1. Germline V lookup: CDR1 SGDLS, CDR2 YYNGEE. With V trimmed by 4 bases and J by 4 bases, 10 bases remained unmatched. This CDR3 contains 15 residues. CDR3 DNA: TGTGCCAGCAGCTTCTCAGGGGGGCTCGGCTATGGCTACACCTTC. This sequence encodes CASSFSGGLGYGYTF.

This clone was picked up a small number of times. V gene TRBV2 combines with J gene TRBJ1-1; D gene uncertain. CDR3 length: 12 amino acids. V lost 3 bases and J 6 bases, leaving 8 bases between the germline ends. Per germline, CDR1 SNHLY and CDR2 FYNNEI. The CDR3 region has the DNA TGTGCCAGCAGTGAGGAGGCCGCTGAAGCTTTCTTT. It codes for CASSEEAAEAFF.

V is TRBV2 and J is TRBJ1-3; 7 nucleotides line up with TRBD1. Germline assignment: CDR1 SNHLY and CDR2 FYNNEI. There are 12 residues in the CDR3. V shed 4 bases, J shed 16 bases, and the junction held 10 bases outside the gene matches. The CDR3 protein is CASSAFRDSSYF. CDR3 coding DNA: TGTGCCAGCAGTGCTTTCCGGGACAGTTCCTATTTT.

This clone has more than one count but fewer than ten. The CDR3 DNA reads as TGTGCCAGCAGTGTTAGAGGTGCGGGCACTGAAGCTTTCTTT. This gives the protein CASSVRGAGTEAFF. The rearrangement links TRBV2 to TRBJ1-1; D gene ambiguous. Germline V gives CDR1 SNHLY, CDR2 FYNNEI. Deletions cut 4 bases from V and 4 bases from J, with 13 bases between. The CDR3 covers 14 residues.

The chain is built from TRBV5-4 and TRBJ2-5; D possibly corresponds to TRBD2 (6 bases). There are 13 residues in the CDR3. Germline V gene lookup returns CDR1 SGHNT and CDR2 YYREEE (reference sequence). V lost 2 bases and J lost 2, with 7 bases in between. CDR3 DNA: TGTGCCAGCAGCTTCGGGGGACAAGAGACCCAGTACTTC. Translation gives CASSFGGQETQYF.

This clone was seen more than once but under ten times. The CDR3: CASSTDRDNEQFF. CDR3 DNA sequence: TGTGCCAGCAGTACGGACAGGGACAATGAGCAGTTCTTC. The chain carries TRBV6-6 and TRBJ2-1, with TRBD1 identical over 8 bases. CDR3 length equals 13 residues. The germline V gene has CDR1 MNHNY and CDR2 SVGAGI (reference sequence). The V gene end was trimmed by 5 bases and the J gene end by 5 bases; junction bases not matched to a gene: 2.

The rearrangement links TRBV19 to TRBJ1-5, with 10 bases that match TRBD1. The CDR3 is made up of 15 amino acids. The germline V gene encodes CDR1 LNHDA and CDR2 SQIVND (reference sequence). Losses at the gene ends were 5 bases for V and 2 bases for J; bases not matched to a gene: 3. CDR3 in amino acids: CASSSGQGGNQPQHF. As DNA, the CDR3 is TGTGCCAGTAGTTCAGGACAGGGGGGCAATCAGCCCCAGCATTTT.

This chain uses TRBV29-1 with TRBJ2-5; 8 bases line up with TRBD2. CDR3 length: 12 amino acids. Trimming cost V 6 bases and J 5 bases; bases outside gene matches: 5. Germline loops: CDR1 SQVTM, CDR2 ANQGSEA. Here the CDR3 reads CSVVAGRETQYF. CDR3 in DNA: TGCAGCGTCGTAGCGGGGAGGGAGACCCAGTACTTC.

The count of this clone is one. This sequence joins TRBV7-2 and TRBJ2-3, with a tentative D call TRBD2 (7 bases). This CDR3 comprises 13 residues. V dropped 4 bases and J dropped 7 bases, with 12 bases sitting between them. CDR1 and CDR2 (germline): SGHTA, FQGNSA. The CDR3 sequence is CASSSGGLNTQYF. In nucleotides, the CDR3 is TGTGCCAGCAGCTCCGGGGGGCTTAATACGCAGTATTTT. Filled out from reference TRBV7-2 and TRBJ2-3, the complete variable domain reads GAGVSQSPSNKVTEKGKDVELRCDPISGHTALYWYRQSLGQGLEFLIYFQGNSAPDKSGLPSDRFSAERTGGSVSTLTIQRTQQEDSAVYLCASSSGGLNTQYFGPGTRLTVL.

This chain joins TRBV2 and TRBJ1-5; D remains unclear. Between the trimmed V and J ends, which lost 4 bases and 6 bases, there was a span of 13 bases. The CDR3 has 14 amino acids. The germline CDR1 and CDR2 sequences are SNHLY and FYNNEI. The CDR3 spells CASSAANFIQPQHF. CDR3 in DNA: TGTGCCAGCAGTGCAGCAAATTTTATTCAGCCCCAGCATTTT.

This sequence joins TRBV2 and TRBJ1-2, with D uncertain. CDR1 is SNHLY and CDR2 is FYNNEI in the germline V gene. The CDR3 length is 13 residues. Trimming took 1 base from V and 8 from J, leaving 11 bases between them. In DNA, the CDR3 is TGTGCCAGCAGTGAAGGAGGGAAGCAGGGCTACACCTTC. Translated: CASSEGGKQGYTF.

The chain employs TRBV5-1 and TRBJ2-3; TRBD1 matches 7 bases. Trimming took 4 bases from V and 2 from J; bases not matched to a gene: 7. This CDR3 has 15 residues. Germline V gene data show CDR1 as SGHRS and CDR2 as YFSETQ. The CDR3 bases are TGCGCCAGCAGCCTCCCGGGACAGTTCACAGATACGCAGTATTTT. It yields the protein CASSLPGQFTDTQYF.

This clone occurred a few times. The chain recombines TRBV12-5 with TRBJ2-3, with a tentative D call TRBD2 (6 bases). Germline V gene sequence: CDR1 LGHNT, CDR2 FRNRAP. The CDR3 has 13 amino acids. V was cut by 1 base and J by 7 bases, with 9 bases left in between. CDR3 in DNA: TGTGCTAGTGGTTTGGGGGGAGGTAATACGCAGTATTTT. It encodes CASGLGGGNTQYF.

A few counts support this clone. The chain is built from TRBV27 and TRBJ2-3, with 10 positions matching TRBD2. The CDR3 sequence is 15 residues long. V lost 6 bases to trimming and J lost 4 bases; unmatched junction nucleotides: 7. Germline V gene data show CDR1 as MNHEY and CDR2 as SMNVEV (reference sequence). The CDR3 region has the DNA TGTGCCAGCAGGCTTAGCGGGGGGTCAGCAGATACGCAGTATTTT. As protein: CASRLSGGSADTQYF.